The source of this T cell receptor (beta chain) is a study of regulatory T cells in long-lasting Graves disease. Assembly of TCR beta libraries relied on iRepertoire HTBI primers together with Arm-PCR of CDR3 regions. TCRdb re-called the multiplex PCR reads with MiXCR, one entry per CDR3 protein. This table has about 420,000 distinct CDR3 sequences, 15% to 20% appearing once. Time point defined: newly diagnosed GD, antithyroid drugs for less than 3 months. The TCR library was prepared using RNA isolated from PBMCs. The CDR3 has 16 residues. The V gene's germline CDR1 is MNHEY and CDR2 SVGEGT. V was cut by 7 bases and J by 8 bases, with 23 bases left in between. Study-level points and caveats: Patients whose Graves' disease persisted exhibited lower TCR diversity than those newly diagnosed.

In regard to this clonotype: Antigen: not known.

These same data were also listed under a study on T cells in Graves' hyperthyroidism and ophthalmopathy. That source notes: HTBI primers were employed in a first-round RT-PCR of the TCR CDR3.

The TCR comes from a woman aged 18-29 years with Graves disease. The source material was peripheral blood mononuclear cells (PBMCs), sampled at new diagnosis, from a patient treated with antithyroid drugs. The chain combines TRBV6-2 or TRBV6-3 with TRBJ2-2, with D possibly called TRBD1 or TRBD2 (5 bases each). CDR3: CASKRAGTGGSGELFF. The CDR3, as DNA: TGTGCCAGCAAACGAGCCGGGACGGGTGGTAGTGGGGAGCTGTTTTTT.